Shown below are 27 T cell receptor beta chains from a single sample sequenced in a study of CD8 T cells in ankylosing spondylitis. Whole-study findings and limits: Seven or eight highly homologous variants made up a TCR beta motif, and this motif appeared characteristic of ankylosing spondylitis blood.

TCRdb analysed the 5' RACE reads with MiXCR anew, one entry per CDR3 protein. The data show approximately 540,000 distinct CDR3 sequences, with 12% seen just once and around 7% held by the top ten. Their antigens remain unidentified. Sequencing was done on a sample of blood, either unsorted or a sorted T cell fraction (not recorded which). These receptors came from a male donor with ankylosing spondylitis.

The rearrangement links TRBV10-3 to TRBJ2-1; 12 bases agree with TRBD2. Trimming cost V 10 bases and J 5 bases; bases outside gene matches: 9. This CDR3 spans 15 amino acids. Germline-derived CDR1 and CDR2 are ENHRY and SYGVKD. CDR3 sequence reads: CASRLAGAENNEQFF. CDR3 bases: TGTGCCAGTCGACTAGCGGGAGCCGAGAACAATGAGCAGTTCTTC.

The V and J genes are TRBV7-9 and TRBJ1-2, with 7 bases aligning to TRBD1. CDR3 size: 16 residues. Germline CDR1 SEHNR, CDR2 FQNEAQ (reference sequence). The junction had 11 bases not matched to a gene; V was cut back by 3 bases and J by 4 bases. CDR3 protein: CASSFNDRVPLYGYTF. The CDR3 bases are TGTGCCAGCAGCTTCAATGACAGGGTCCCCCTCTATGGCTACACCTTC.

V and J are TRBV6-4 and TRBJ2-1; 9 positions match TRBD1. This CDR3 has 15 amino acids. After removal of 6 bases from V and 7 bases from J, the junction contained 10 bases not matched to a gene. Looked up from germline, CDR1 is MRHNA and CDR2 is SNTAGT. The CDR3 here is CASRAGQGLRNEQFF. Here the CDR3 DNA reads TGTGCCAGCAGAGCGGGACAGGGCCTGAGGAATGAGCAGTTCTTC.

The rearrangement uses TRBV9 and TRBJ1-1, with D tentatively TRBD1 (5 bases). The germline V gene has CDR1 SGDLS and CDR2 YYNGEE. The V end lost 1 base, the J end lost 5 bases, and 9 bases lay between the germline ends. This CDR3 region has 13 residues. The CDR3, as DNA: TGTGCCAGCAGCGTAAACAGGAAGACTGAAGCTTTCTTT. It translates to CASSVNRKTEAFF.

This rearrangement joins TRBV6-1 to TRBJ1-2, with D perhaps TRBD1 (6 bases). Trimming removed 5 bases at V and 7 bases at J, with 14 bases between. The CDR3 covers 13 residues. Germline V gene data show CDR1 as MNHNS and CDR2 as SASEGT. The CDR3 protein is CASSTTGIAGYTF. The CDR3 DNA is TGTGCCAGCAGTACCACAGGGATTGCTGGCTACACCTTC.

The sample holds a few counts of this clonotype. The CDR3 region is CASSQASGAYENEQFF. As DNA, the CDR3 is TGCGCCAGCAGCCAAGCTTCGGGAGCCTACGAAAACGAGCAGTTCTTC. V usage is TRBV4-1 and J usage is TRBJ2-1; D is perhaps TRBD2 (6 bases). From germline, CDR1 is MGHRA and CDR2 YSYEKL. This CDR3 region has 16 residues. Trimming cost V 1 base and J 10 bases, with 20 bases left between them.

In its sample, this clonotype was seen many times. The V call is TRBV27, the J call TRBJ2-3; D is ambiguous. The V gene lost 4 bases and the J gene lost 2 bases, with 16 bases spanning the gap. The CDR3 is made up of 16 amino acids. Germline V gene data show CDR1 as MNHEY and CDR2 as SMNVEV (reference sequence). The CDR3 reads CASSSIATGSTDTQYF. The CDR3, as DNA: TGTGCCAGCAGTTCCATCGCCACTGGATCCACAGATACGCAGTATTTT.

This clonotype was found many times. The chain employs TRBV12-3 or TRBV12-4 and TRBJ2-5; D possibly matches TRBD1 or TRBD2 (6 bases each). V lost 2 bases and J 14 bases, leaving 18 bases between the germline ends. The CDR3 loop spans 13 amino acids. This chain's CDR3 is CASSLNGGGETYF. In DNA form, the CDR3 reads TGTGCCAGCAGTTTAAATGGGGGCGGGGAAACCTACTTC.

This clonotype has ten or more counts. CDR3 in amino acids: CASSFGTSGYTQYF. The CDR3 bases are TGTGCCAGCAGTTTCGGGACTAGCGGGTATACGCAGTATTTT. The rearrangement uses TRBV12-3 or TRBV12-4 and TRBJ2-3, with TRBD2 matching over 12 bases. CDR3 length: 14 residues. J lost 7 bases, V lost 3 bases, and 2 bases had no gene match.

The V gene is TRBV20-1, the J gene TRBJ1-6, with 7 bases lining up with TRBD1. CDR3 length equals 16 residues. V dropped 1 base and J dropped 3; count of bases not matched to a gene: 6. The V gene's germline CDR1 is DFQATT and CDR2 SNEGSKA (reference sequence). CDR3 loop: CSARGDSDFYNSPLHF. CDR3 nucleotide sequence: TGCAGTGCTAGAGGGGACAGTGACTTCTATAATTCACCCCTCCACTTT.

At least ten counts were recorded for this clonotype. The chain links TRBV2 to TRBJ2-3; weak D call: TRBD1 (5 bases). Germline CDR1 SNHLY, CDR2 FYNNEI. The CDR3 contains 14 residues. V shed 3 bases and J shed 6 bases, with 13 bases lying between them. The CDR3 DNA follows: TGTGCCAGCAGTGAGCTGGGGCCGACCGATACGCAGTATTTT. Its translation: CASSELGPTDTQYF.

The V gene is TRBV11-2, the J gene TRBJ2-1; TRBD2 is a possible D gene (5 bases). Trimming pared 4 bases from V and 2 bases from J, leaving 9 bases between. In germline, CDR1 is SGHAT, CDR2 FQNNGV. This CDR3 comprises 14 residues. CDR3 loop: CASSSPGAYNEQFF. CDR3 nucleotide sequence: TGTGCCAGCAGCTCCCCCGGGGCCTACAATGAGCAGTTCTTC.

This clonotype was counted only a few times. The rearrangement links TRBV20-1 to TRBJ2-4, with a possible D match to TRBD2 (7 bases). The CDR3 is 16 amino acids. The V end lost 0 bases, the J end lost 7 bases, and 19 bases lay between the germline ends. Germline CDR1 and CDR2: DFQATT and SNEGSKA (reference sequence). CDR3 loop: CSARDITSVQGNIQYF. CDR3 nucleotide sequence: TGCAGTGCTAGAGATATTACTAGCGTCCAGGGGAACATTCAGTACTTC.

V is TRBV20-1 and J is TRBJ2-3, with D unclear. The CDR3 totals 12 residues. Germline CDR1 and CDR2: DFQATT and SNEGSKA (reference sequence). Trimming stripped 6 bases from V and 4 bases from J, with 11 bases between. CDR3 region: CSAKASADTQYF. CDR3 in DNA: TGCAGTGCCAAGGCGAGTGCAGATACGCAGTATTTT.

J is TRBJ2-1 and V is TRBV11-3; 9 bases match TRBD2. CDR1 and CDR2 (germline): SGHNT, YENEEA. There are 16 residues in the CDR3. V lost 8 bases to trimming and J lost 2 bases; unmatched junction nucleotides: 10. In nucleotides, the CDR3 is TGTGCCAGCTCGGGCTGGCGGGAGGGCCCCTACAATGAGCAGTTCTTC. The encoded protein is CASSGWREGPYNEQFF.

This clonotype was counted a few times. The chain has TRBV10-3 and TRBJ1-2; 7 bases map to TRBD1. The CDR3 is made up of 15 amino acids. Losses at the gene ends were 3 bases for V and 2 bases for J; bases not matched to a gene: 6. Germline V gives CDR1 ENHRY, CDR2 SYGVKD. For the CDR3, the DNA is TGTGCCATCAGTGATCCGGGACAGTCGAACTATGGCTACACCTTC. Encoded protein: CAISDPGQSNYGYTF.

This clonotype was seen a handful of times. The chain links TRBV7-2 to TRBJ1-2; a weak D match, TRBD1 (5 bases). The CDR3 has 14 amino acids. Trimming removed 5 bases from V and 4 bases from J, with 14 bases in between. Germline V gives CDR1 SGHTA, CDR2 FQGNSA. CDR3 sequence (DNA): TGTGCCAGCAGCCCAGTGGGGGAAGGCTATGGCTACACCTTC. The encoded protein is CASSPVGEGYGYTF.

The V call is TRBV10-2, the J call TRBJ2-4; 9 bases match TRBD2. The V gene's germline CDR1 is WSHSY and CDR2 SAAADI. This CDR3 is built from 16 residues. V lost 6 bases, J lost 4 bases, and 10 bases stayed unmatched. The CDR3: CASRDSGGTVKNIQYF. The CDR3 DNA follows: TGCGCCAGCAGGGATAGCGGGGGAACAGTAAAAAACATTCAGTACTTC.

The chain is built from TRBV28 and TRBJ2-3; TRBD1 might be the D (6 bases). With 10 bases removed from V and 4 bases from J, the gap between germline ends came to 15 bases. CDR3 size: 13 residues. Germline V CDR1 and CDR2: MDHEN, SYDVKM. Here the CDR3 reads CATRDTYPDTQYF. The DNA for the CDR3 is TGTGCCACCCGGGACACCTACCCAGATACGCAGTATTTT.

The chain couples TRBV5-1 to TRBJ1-2; TRBD1 aligns across 8 bases. V lost 3 bases to trimming and J lost 4 bases; unmatched junction nucleotides: 5. The CDR3 is 14 residues long. Looked up from germline, CDR1 is SGHRS and CDR2 is YFSETQ. CDR3 sequence (DNA): TGCGCCAGCAGCTCGGGACAGGCAGCCTATGGCTACACCTTC. This translates into CASSSGQAAYGYTF.

This clonotype has a count of ten or more. The chain has TRBV12-3 or TRBV12-4 and TRBJ2-3; D could derive from TRBD1 or TRBD2 (6 bases each). Deletions cut 6 bases from V and 6 bases from J, with 16 bases between. The CDR3 covers 14 residues. The CDR3 protein is CASSHNRGVDTQYF. The CDR3, as DNA: TGTGCCAGCAGCCATAATAGGGGGGTTGATACGCAGTATTTT.

This clonotype has a handful of counts. The rearrangement joins TRBV11-2 to TRBJ2-1, with a possible D match to TRBD1 (5 bases). CDR1 is SGHAT, CDR2 FQNNGV, per germline. V lost 0 bases and J lost 10, with 10 bases in between. This CDR3 contains 13 residues. CDR3 amino acids: CASSLDRESEQFF. For the CDR3, the DNA is TGTGCCAGCAGCTTAGACAGGGAATCGGAGCAGTTCTTC.

The chain recombines TRBV12-3 or TRBV12-4 with TRBJ1-4; the D gene is possibly TRBD1 (6 bases). This CDR3 comprises 15 residues. The V and J ends lost 6 bases and 7 bases respectively, with 18 bases between them. The CDR3 coding sequence is TGTGCCAGCAGCCGAACCCCAGGGGTTGGTGAAAAACTGTTTTTT. Translation: CASSRTPGVGEKLFF.

In its sample, this clonotype was seen a few times. This sequence joins TRBV30 and TRBJ1-1; 9 bases are a match to TRBD1. The V gene's germline CDR1 is GTSNPN and CDR2 SVGIG (reference sequence). The CDR3 runs 17 residues. V trimming: 2 bases; J trimming: 0 bases; junction bases outside the gene matches: 10. The CDR3 DNA is TGTGCCTGGAGTCTGACAGGGGGGCGACGGATGAACACTGAAGCTTTCTTT. It translates to CAWSLTGGRRMNTEAFF.

The gene calls are TRBV28 and TRBJ1-5; 10 positions agree with TRBD1. CDR3 length: 16 amino acids. The germline gives CDR1 MDHEN, CDR2 SYDVKM. The V gene end was trimmed by 0 bases and the J gene end by 6 bases; junction bases not matched to a gene: 5. The CDR3 bases are TGTGCCAGCAGTTTATGGGGACAGGGGCAGATTCAGCCCCAGCATTTT. It translates to CASSLWGQGQIQPQHF.

The table lists this clonotype with many counts. The chain employs TRBV12-3 or TRBV12-4 and TRBJ2-5, with D unresolved. The CDR3 sequence is 11 residues long. Deletions cut 4 bases from V and 2 bases from J, with 2 bases between. The DNA for the CDR3 is TGTGCCAGCAGTTGGCAAGAGACCCAGTACTTC. Its translation is CASSWQETQYF.

This clonotype came up many times. The chain couples TRBV12-3 or TRBV12-4 to TRBJ2-1; a possible D gene is TRBD2 (6 bases). Trimming stripped 5 bases from V and 1 base from J, with 12 bases between. This CDR3 spans 15 amino acids. For the CDR3, the DNA is TGTGCCAGCAGTCTAGAAAGCGGGTCCTACAATGAGCAGTTCTTC. It specifies CASSLESGSYNEQFF.